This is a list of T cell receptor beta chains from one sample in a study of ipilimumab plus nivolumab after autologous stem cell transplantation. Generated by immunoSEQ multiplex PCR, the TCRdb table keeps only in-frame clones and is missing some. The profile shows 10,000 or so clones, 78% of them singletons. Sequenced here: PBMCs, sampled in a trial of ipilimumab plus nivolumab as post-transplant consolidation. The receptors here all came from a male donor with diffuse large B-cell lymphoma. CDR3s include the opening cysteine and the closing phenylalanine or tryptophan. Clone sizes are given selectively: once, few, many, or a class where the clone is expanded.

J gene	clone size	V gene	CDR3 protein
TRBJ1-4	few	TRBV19	CASSPGTNEKLFF
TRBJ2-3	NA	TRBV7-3	CASSGLARDTQYF
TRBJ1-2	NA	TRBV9	CASSVAGGVRGYTF
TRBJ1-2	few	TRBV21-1	CASSEIYGTGGCGYTF
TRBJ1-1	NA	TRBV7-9	CASSFGTGTMAEAFF
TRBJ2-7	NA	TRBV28	CASSLKGGVGRGYEQYF
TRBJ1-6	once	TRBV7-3	CASSLKAPSSPLHF
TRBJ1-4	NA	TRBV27	CASSSPRDMNEKLFF
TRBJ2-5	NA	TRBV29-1	CSVDREGTQYF
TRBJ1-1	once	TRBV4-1	CASSTRTGGTGNTEAFF
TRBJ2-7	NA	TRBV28	CASSFVRYEQYF
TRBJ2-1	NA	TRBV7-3	CASSLTIVGSGSNEQFF
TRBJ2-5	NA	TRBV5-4	CASSFGQSGETQYF
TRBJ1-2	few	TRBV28	CASSTLAGNGYTF
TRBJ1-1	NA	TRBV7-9	CASSLDLDSTEAFF
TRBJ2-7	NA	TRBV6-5	CASSATGPPSYEQYF
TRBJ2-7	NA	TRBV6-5	CASSPRDRGLYEQYF
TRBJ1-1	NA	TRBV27	CASSPGGMNTEAFF
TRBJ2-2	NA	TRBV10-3	CAISAAPRAVAGELFF
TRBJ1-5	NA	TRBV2	CASSETAGDQPQHF
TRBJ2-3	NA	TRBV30	CAWSGLAGSTDTQYF
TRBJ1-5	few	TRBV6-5	CASSYDRGGQPQHF
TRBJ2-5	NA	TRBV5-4	CASSLEDGETQYF